One sample yielded the 20 T cell receptor beta chains listed below, sequenced in a study of shared clonotypes between healthy human individuals. Sequenced by immunoSEQ multiplex PCR; TCRdb stores in-frame clones only, minus some. The table has about 640,000 clones, 60% to 80% seen once. Input material: memory CD4+ T cells sorted from blood. This sample's subset: CD45RA-negative fraction. Receptors were obtained from a woman in her 30s in good health.

The V and J genes are TRBV5-1 and TRBJ1-2; 9 bases match TRBD1. J was trimmed by 7 bases and V by 4 bases; bases with no gene match: 11. Germline-derived CDR1 and CDR2 are SGHRS and YFSETQ. This CDR3 region has 15 residues. CDR3 in amino acids: CASSPGGQGRIGYTF. CDR3 coding DNA: TGCGCCAGCAGCCCGGGGGGACAGGGAAGAATTGGCTACACCTTC.

This sequence joins TRBV4-2 and TRBJ1-2; D is undetermined. The CDR3 has 14 residues. V lost 1 base to trimming and J lost 2 bases, with 8 bases between them. In germline, CDR1 is LGHNA, CDR2 YNFKEQ. The CDR3 here is CASSQVLRNYGYTF. The CDR3 DNA sequence: TGTGCCAGCAGCCAAGTCCTACGGAACTATGGCTACACCTTC.

The rearrangement joins TRBV15 to TRBJ2-1, with D possibly TRBD2 on 6 matching bases. This CDR3 region has 16 residues. The V gene lost 0 bases and the J gene lost 1 base, with 10 bases spanning the gap. Germline assignment: CDR1 LNHNV and CDR2 YYDKDF (reference sequence). DNA for the CDR3: TGTGCCACCAGCAGAGACTGGGGGAGGTCCTACAATGAGCAGTTCTTC. Amino acid sequence: CATSRDWGRSYNEQFF.

The CDR3 nucleotides read TGTGCCAGCAGGGAGGTAGGACTACGCTCTGGGGCCAACGTCCTGACTTTC. Translated: CASREVGLRSGANVLTF. The V and J genes are TRBV27 and TRBJ2-6, with D possibly matching TRBD2 (6 bases). Per germline, CDR1 MNHEY and CDR2 SMNVEV (reference sequence). Trimming took 6 bases from V and 0 from J, leaving 15 bases between them. The CDR3 has 17 amino acids.

In the case of this clone: Other DNA sequences in the same sample also yield this CDR3. The V gene is TRBV11-2, the J gene TRBJ2-1; D is perhaps TRBD1 (5 bases). V lost 1 base and J 0 bases, leaving 7 bases between the germline ends. The CDR3 length is 15 residues. Germline CDR1 and CDR2: SGHAT and FQNNGV. The CDR3, as DNA: TGTGCCAGCAGCTTAGCTGACAGCTCCTACAATGAGCAGTTCTTC. As protein: CASSLADSSYNEQFF.

The CDR3 sequence: CASSSDGWEQFF. Here the CDR3 DNA reads TGTGCCAGCAGCTCCGACGGTTGGGAGCAGTTCTTC. The genes are TRBV6-6 and TRBJ2-1; D uncertain. Trimming removed 6 bases at V and 10 bases at J, with 13 bases between. Germline CDR1 and CDR2: MNHNY and SVGAGI (reference sequence). The CDR3 consists of 12 residues.

This sequence joins TRBV29-1 and TRBJ2-4; no definite D call. V lost 5 bases, J lost 10 bases, and 12 bases lay in between. Germline V gives CDR1 SQVTM, CDR2 ANQGSEA. The CDR3 loop spans 11 amino acids. The CDR3 loop is CSVKERAIQYF. Written as DNA, the CDR3 is TGCAGCGTTAAGGAACGGGCTATTCAGTACTTC.

The rearrangement uses TRBV5-1 and TRBJ2-3; tentative D call: TRBD2 (6 bases). The CDR3 consists of 15 residues. Germline V lookup: CDR1 SGHRS, CDR2 YFSETQ. Trimming left V 7 bases short and J 0 bases short, with 15 bases between. Here the CDR3 reads CASGPGLRSTDTQYF. CDR3 DNA sequence: TGCGCCAGCGGACCGGGACTGAGAAGCACAGATACGCAGTATTTT.

The chain couples TRBV7-9 to TRBJ2-3; no clear D gene. The CDR3 totals 12 residues. Germline V CDR1 and CDR2: SEHNR, FQNEAQ (reference sequence). V was cut by 5 bases and J by 5 bases, with 8 bases left in between. The CDR3 bases are TGTGCCAGCAGCCAGTCGGGAGATACGCAGTATTTT. It is translated as CASSQSGDTQYF.

This clone came up a few times. V gene TRBV4-2 combines with J gene TRBJ2-1, with 7 nucleotides matching TRBD2. V shed 0 bases and J 8 bases; nucleotides not matched to a gene: 19. CDR3 length equals 19 residues. Germline loops: CDR1 LGHNA, CDR2 YNFKEQ. The CDR3 nucleotides read TGTGCCAGCAGCCAAGATTATCATCTCCGCGGCGGGAGAATCGATGAGCAGTTCTTC. This gives the protein CASSQDYHLRGGRIDEQFF.

V gene TRBV7-9 combines with J gene TRBJ2-3; D gene unclear. The germline V gene has CDR1 SEHNR and CDR2 FQNEAQ (reference sequence). CDR3 length: 15 residues. The ends were cut back, 2 bases at V and 0 bases at J, with 9 bases in the middle. CDR3 in DNA: TGTGCCAGCAGCTTATTTGTATTAAGCACAGATACGCAGTATTTT. Translated, it gives CASSLFVLSTDTQYF.

The genes are TRBV29-1 and TRBJ2-7, with 8 bases matching TRBD2. The CDR3 runs 14 residues. Trimming removed 4 bases from V and 3 bases from J; junction bases left unmatched: 8. Germline-derived CDR1 and CDR2 are SQVTM and ANQGSEA. The CDR3 coding sequence is TGCAGCGTTGTATACGGGAGGGCCGGCTACGAGCAGTACTTC. This encodes CSVVYGRAGYEQYF.

This clone was detected ten times or more. The rearrangement links TRBV10-3 to TRBJ2-7, with 8 bases aligning to TRBD1. This CDR3 has 15 amino acids. CDR1 ENHRY and CDR2 SYGVKD come from the germline V gene. The V and J ends lost 2 bases and 4 bases, in that order; junction bases with no gene match: 7. CDR3 sequence reads: CAISETTGGWYEQYF. The DNA of the CDR3 is TGTGCCATCAGTGAGACCACAGGGGGGTGGTACGAGCAGTACTTC.

This clone was seen a single time. This chain links TRBV6-5 with TRBJ2-1; no firm D call. There are 11 residues in the CDR3. From germline, CDR1 is MNHEY and CDR2 SVGAGI. The V end was cut by 6 bases, the J end by 9 bases, with 9 bases between. This CDR3 reads CASRAGREQFF. The DNA of the CDR3 is TGTGCCAGCAGAGCCGGTCGTGAGCAGTTCTTC.

This clone was found a few times. The same CDR3 also results from other DNA sequences found in this sample. CDR3 coding DNA: TGTGCCAGCAGCCAAGGGACAGATAACTATGGCTACACCTTC. It codes for CASSQGTDNYGYTF. The chain couples TRBV4-2 to TRBJ1-2; possible D gene TRBD1, 6 bases. V was cut by 1 base and J by 1 base, with 7 bases left in between. This CDR3 spans 14 amino acids. Per the germline V gene, CDR1 is LGHNA and CDR2 is YNFKEQ.

In the case of this clone: A much larger clonotype is one base distant, so this may be a read error. The chain couples TRBV18 to TRBJ2-3; D remains ambiguous. Trimming left V 6 bases short and J 2 bases short, with 3 bases between. CDR1 and CDR2 from the germline V gene are KGHSH and LQKENI. This CDR3 is 11 amino acids long. The CDR3 reads CASSYTDTQYF. The CDR3 DNA follows: TGTGCCAGCTCGTACACAGATACGCAGTATTTT.

V is TRBV15 and J is TRBJ2-5, with D unclear. The ends were cut back, 1 base at V and 4 bases at J, with 10 bases in the middle. This CDR3 contains 14 residues. Germline assignment: CDR1 LNHNV and CDR2 YYDKDF (reference sequence). The CDR3 bases are TGTGCCACCAGCAGAGTGGCGAGTTCAGAGACCCAGTACTTC. This gives the protein CATSRVASSETQYF.

This clone was detected only once. CDR3 sequence reads: CASRKTGTVNSYEQYF. The CDR3 bases are TGTGCCAGCAGAAAAACCGGGACAGTCAATTCCTACGAGCAGTACTTC. The rearrangement links TRBV27 to TRBJ2-7; 7 nucleotides line up with TRBD1. The V gene end was trimmed by 6 bases and the J gene end by 1 base; junction bases not matched to a gene: 12. The CDR3 is made up of 16 amino acids. Looked up from germline, CDR1 is MNHEY and CDR2 is SMNVEV (reference sequence).

The chain couples TRBV14 to TRBJ2-3; D possibly corresponds to TRBD2 (5 bases). Germline CDR1 is SGHDN and CDR2 is FVKESK. V gave up 2 bases and J gave up 0 bases, with 9 bases separating them. The CDR3 length is 15 residues. The CDR3, as DNA: TGTGCCAGCAGCCAAAGGACTGCCAGCACAGATACGCAGTATTTT. This codes for CASSQRTASTDTQYF.

The gene calls are TRBV10-1 and TRBJ2-1, with 9 nucleotides matching TRBD2. V dropped 3 bases and J dropped 7; count of bases not matched to a gene: 7. Germline V gene sequence: CDR1 WNHNN, CDR2 SYGVQD (reference sequence). This CDR3 contains 15 residues. The DNA for the CDR3 is TGCGCCAGCAGTGACTTGGCGGGAGGGCCGAATGAGCAGTTCTTC. Protein: CASSDLAGGPNEQFF.